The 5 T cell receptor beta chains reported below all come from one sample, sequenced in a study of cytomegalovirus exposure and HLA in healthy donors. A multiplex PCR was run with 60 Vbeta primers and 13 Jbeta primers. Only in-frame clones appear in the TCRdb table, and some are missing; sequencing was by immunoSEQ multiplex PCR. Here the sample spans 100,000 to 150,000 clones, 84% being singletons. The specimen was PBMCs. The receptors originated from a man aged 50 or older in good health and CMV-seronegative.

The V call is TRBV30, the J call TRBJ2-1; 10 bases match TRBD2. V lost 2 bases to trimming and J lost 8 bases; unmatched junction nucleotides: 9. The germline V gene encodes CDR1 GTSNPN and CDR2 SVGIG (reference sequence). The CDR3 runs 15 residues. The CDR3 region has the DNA TGTGCCTGGAGTAGTAGGACTAGCGGTGGGGATGAGCAGTTCTTC. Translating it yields CAWSSRTSGGDEQFF.

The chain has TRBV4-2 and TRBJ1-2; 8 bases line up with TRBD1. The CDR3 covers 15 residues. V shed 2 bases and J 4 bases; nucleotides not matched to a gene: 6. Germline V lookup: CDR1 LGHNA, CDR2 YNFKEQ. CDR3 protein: CASSQFGQGVYGYTF. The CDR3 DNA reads TGTGCCAGCAGCCAATTTGGACAGGGAGTCTATGGCTACACCTTC.

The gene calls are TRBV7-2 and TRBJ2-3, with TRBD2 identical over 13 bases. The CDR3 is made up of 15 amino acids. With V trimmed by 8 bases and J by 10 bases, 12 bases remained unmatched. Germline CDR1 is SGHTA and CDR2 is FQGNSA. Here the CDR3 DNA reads TGTGCCAGCCGATTTGGACTAGCGGGGGAGAAGGCGCAGTATTTT. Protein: CASRFGLAGEKAQYF.

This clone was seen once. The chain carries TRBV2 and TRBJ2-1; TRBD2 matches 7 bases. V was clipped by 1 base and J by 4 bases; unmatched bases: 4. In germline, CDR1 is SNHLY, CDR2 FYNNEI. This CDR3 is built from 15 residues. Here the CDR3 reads CASSEGLAVYNEQFF. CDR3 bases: TGTGCCAGCAGTGAAGGCCTAGCGGTATACAATGAGCAGTTCTTC. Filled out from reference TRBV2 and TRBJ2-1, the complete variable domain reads EPEVTQTPSHQVTQMGQEVILRCVPISNHLYFYWYRQILGQKVEFLVSFYNNEISEKSEIFDDQFSVERPDGSNFTLKIRSTKLEDSAMYFCASSEGLAVYNEQFFGPGTRLTVL.

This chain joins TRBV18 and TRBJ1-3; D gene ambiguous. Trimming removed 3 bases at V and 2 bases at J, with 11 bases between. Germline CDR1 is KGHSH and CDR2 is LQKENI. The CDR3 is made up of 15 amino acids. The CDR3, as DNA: TGTGCCAGCTCACCTGGCGGGGATCCTGGAAACACCATATATTTT. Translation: CASSPGGDPGNTIYF.